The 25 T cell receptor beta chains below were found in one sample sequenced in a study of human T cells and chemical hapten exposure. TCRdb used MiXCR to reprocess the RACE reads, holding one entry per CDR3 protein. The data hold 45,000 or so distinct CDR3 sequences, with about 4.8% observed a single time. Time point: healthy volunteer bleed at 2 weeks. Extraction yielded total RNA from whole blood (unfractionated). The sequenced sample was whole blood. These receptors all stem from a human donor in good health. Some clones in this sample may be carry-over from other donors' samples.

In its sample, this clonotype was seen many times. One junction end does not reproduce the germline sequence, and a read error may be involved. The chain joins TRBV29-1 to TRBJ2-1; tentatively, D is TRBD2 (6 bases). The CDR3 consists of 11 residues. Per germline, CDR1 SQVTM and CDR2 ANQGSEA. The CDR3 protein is CGGDRDNEQFF. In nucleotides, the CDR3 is TGTGGCGGGGACCGGGACAATGAGCAGTTCTTC.

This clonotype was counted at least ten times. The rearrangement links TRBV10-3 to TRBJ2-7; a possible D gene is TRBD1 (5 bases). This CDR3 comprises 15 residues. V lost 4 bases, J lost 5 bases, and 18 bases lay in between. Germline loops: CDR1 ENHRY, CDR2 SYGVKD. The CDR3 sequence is CAISGVGEGQDEQYF. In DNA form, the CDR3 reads TGTGCCATCAGTGGCGTAGGGGAAGGTCAGGACGAGCAGTACTTC.

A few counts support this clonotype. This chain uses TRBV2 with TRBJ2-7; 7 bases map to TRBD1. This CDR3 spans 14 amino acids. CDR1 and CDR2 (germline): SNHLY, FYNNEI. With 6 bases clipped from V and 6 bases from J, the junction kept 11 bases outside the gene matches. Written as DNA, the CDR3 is TGTGCCAGCAGCGACAGGGAAATGGCCCTCGAGCAGTACTTC. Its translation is CASSDREMALEQYF.

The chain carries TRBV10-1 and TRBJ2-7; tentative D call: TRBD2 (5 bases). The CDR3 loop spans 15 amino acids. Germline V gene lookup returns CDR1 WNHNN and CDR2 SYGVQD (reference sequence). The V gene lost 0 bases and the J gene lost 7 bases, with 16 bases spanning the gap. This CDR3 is CASSESRSSLTEQYF. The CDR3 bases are TGCGCCAGCAGTGAGTCGCGGTCTAGCCTCACGGAGCAGTACTTC.

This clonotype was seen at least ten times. CDR3 loop: CASSQDVRDYGADTQYF. In DNA form, the CDR3 reads TGTGCCAGCAGCCAAGATGTGCGGGATTATGGTGCAGATACGCAGTATTTT. This rearrangement joins TRBV3-1 to TRBJ2-3, with D tentatively TRBD2 (6 bases). Germline-derived CDR1 and CDR2 are LGHDT and YNNKEL (reference sequence). This CDR3 region has 17 residues. V dropped 0 bases and J dropped 4 bases, with 17 bases sitting between them.

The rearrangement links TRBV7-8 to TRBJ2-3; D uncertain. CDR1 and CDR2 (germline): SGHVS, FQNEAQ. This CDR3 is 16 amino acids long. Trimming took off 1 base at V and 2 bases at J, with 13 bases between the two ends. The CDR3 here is CASSLVIGATTDTQYF. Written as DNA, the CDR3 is TGTGCCAGCAGCTTAGTAATTGGCGCAACCACAGATACGCAGTATTTT. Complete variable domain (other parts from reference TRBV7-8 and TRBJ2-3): GAGVSQSPRYKVAKRGQDVALRCDPISGHVSLFWYQQALGQGPEFLTYFQNEAQLDKSGLPSDRFFAERPEGSVSTLKIQRTQQEDSAVYLCASSLVIGATTDTQYFGPGTRLTVL.

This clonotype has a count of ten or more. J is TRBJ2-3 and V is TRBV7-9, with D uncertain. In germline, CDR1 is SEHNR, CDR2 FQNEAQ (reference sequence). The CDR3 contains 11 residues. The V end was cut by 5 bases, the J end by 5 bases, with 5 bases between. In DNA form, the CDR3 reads TGTGCCAGCAGCCCTCGAGATACGCAGTATTTT. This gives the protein CASSPRDTQYF. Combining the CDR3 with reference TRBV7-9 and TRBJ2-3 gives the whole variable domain DTGVSQNPRHKITKRGQNVTFRCDPISEHNRLYWYRQTLGQGPEFLTYFQNEAQLEKSRLLSDRFSAERPKGSFSTLEIQRTEQGDSAMYLCASSPRDTQYFGPGTRLTVL.

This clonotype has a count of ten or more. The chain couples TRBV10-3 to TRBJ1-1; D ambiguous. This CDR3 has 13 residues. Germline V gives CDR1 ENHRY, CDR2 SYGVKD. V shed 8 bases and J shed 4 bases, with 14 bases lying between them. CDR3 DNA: TGTGCCATCCGACTTATCGGAAGCACTGAAGCTTTCTTT. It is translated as CAIRLIGSTEAFF.

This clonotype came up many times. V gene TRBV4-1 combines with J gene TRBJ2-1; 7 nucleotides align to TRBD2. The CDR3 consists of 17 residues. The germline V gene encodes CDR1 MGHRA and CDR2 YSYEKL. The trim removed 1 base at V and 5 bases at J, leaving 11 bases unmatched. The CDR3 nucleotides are TGCGCCAGCAGCCAAGTGAGGTTGGGGACTACTAACAATGAGCAGTTCTTC. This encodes CASSQVRLGTTNNEQFF.

The CDR3 is CASSQWGGSSYEQYF. DNA for the CDR3: TGCGCCAGCAGCCAATGGGGGGGTAGCAGCTACGAGCAGTACTTC. The J gene is TRBJ2-7, the V gene TRBV4-1; 7 positions agree with TRBD2. CDR3 length: 15 residues. Germline CDR1 is MGHRA and CDR2 is YSYEKL. The ends lost 2 bases at V and 3 bases at J; junction bases unmatched: 7.

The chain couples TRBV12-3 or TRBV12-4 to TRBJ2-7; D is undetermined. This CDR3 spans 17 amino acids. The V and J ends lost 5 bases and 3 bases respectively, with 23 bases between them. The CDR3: CASSHLSPTEQFYEQYF. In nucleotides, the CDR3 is TGTGCCAGCAGTCATCTGAGTCCTACCGAGCAATTCTACGAGCAGTACTTC.

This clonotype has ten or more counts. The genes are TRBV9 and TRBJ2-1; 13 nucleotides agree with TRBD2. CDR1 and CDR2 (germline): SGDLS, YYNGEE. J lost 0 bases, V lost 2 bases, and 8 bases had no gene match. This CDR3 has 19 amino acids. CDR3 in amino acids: CASSVGLAGRGSSYNEQFF. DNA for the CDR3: TGTGCCAGCAGCGTGGGACTAGCGGGGCGGGGGAGCTCCTACAATGAGCAGTTCTTC.

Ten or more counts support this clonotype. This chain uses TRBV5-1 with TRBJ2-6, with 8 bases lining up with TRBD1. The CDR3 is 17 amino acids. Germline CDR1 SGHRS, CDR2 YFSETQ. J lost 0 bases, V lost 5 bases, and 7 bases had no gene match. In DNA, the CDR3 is TGCGCCAGCAGTACGGGGACAGGCTTCTCTGGGGCCAACGTCCTGACTTTC. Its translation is CASSTGTGFSGANVLTF.

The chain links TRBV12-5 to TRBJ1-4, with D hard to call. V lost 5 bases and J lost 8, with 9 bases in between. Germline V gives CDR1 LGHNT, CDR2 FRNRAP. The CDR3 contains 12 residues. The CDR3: CASGGLTEKLFF. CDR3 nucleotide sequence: TGTGCTAGTGGTGGGCTTACAGAAAAACTGTTTTTT.

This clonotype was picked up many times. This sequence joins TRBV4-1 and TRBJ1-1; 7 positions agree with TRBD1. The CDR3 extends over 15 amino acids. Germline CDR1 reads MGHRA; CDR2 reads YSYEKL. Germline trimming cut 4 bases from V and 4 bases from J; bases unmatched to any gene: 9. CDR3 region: CASSRTPDRATEAFF. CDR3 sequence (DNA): TGCGCCAGCAGCCGGACCCCTGACAGGGCCACTGAAGCTTTCTTT.

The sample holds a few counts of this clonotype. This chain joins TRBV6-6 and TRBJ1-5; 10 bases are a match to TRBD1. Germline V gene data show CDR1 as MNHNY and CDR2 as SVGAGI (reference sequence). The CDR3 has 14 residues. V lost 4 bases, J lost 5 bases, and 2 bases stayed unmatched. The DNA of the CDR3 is TGTGCCAGCAGTTTGGGACAGGGGTATCAGCCCCAGCATTTT. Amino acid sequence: CASSLGQGYQPQHF.

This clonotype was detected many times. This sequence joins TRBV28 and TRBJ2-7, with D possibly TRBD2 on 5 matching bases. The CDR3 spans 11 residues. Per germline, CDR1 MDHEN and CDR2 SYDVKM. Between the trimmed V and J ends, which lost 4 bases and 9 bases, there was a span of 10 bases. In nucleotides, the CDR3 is TGTGCCAGCAGTTGGCTTGCGGGGCAGTACTTC. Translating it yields CASSWLAGQYF.

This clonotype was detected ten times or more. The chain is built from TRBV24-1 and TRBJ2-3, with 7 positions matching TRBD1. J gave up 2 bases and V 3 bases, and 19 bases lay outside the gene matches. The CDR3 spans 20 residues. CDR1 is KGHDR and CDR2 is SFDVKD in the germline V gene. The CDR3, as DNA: TGTGCCACCAGTGATAGGAGCTACAAGGGGACAGTCCCTTACACAGATACGCAGTATTTT. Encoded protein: CATSDRSYKGTVPYTDTQYF.

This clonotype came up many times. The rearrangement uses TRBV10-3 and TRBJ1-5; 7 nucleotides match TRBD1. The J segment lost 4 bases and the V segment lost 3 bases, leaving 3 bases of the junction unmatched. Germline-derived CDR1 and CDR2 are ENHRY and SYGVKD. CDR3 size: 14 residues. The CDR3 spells CAISDSTGNQPQHF. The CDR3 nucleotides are TGTGCCATCAGTGACTCGACAGGGAATCAGCCCCAGCATTTT.

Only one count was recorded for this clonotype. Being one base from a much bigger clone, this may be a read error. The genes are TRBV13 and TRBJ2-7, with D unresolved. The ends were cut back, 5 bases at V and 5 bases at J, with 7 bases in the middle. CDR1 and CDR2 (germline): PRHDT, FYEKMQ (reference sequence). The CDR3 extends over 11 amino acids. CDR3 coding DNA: TGTGCCAGCAGCACACAGAACGAGCAGTACTTC. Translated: CASSTQNEQYF.

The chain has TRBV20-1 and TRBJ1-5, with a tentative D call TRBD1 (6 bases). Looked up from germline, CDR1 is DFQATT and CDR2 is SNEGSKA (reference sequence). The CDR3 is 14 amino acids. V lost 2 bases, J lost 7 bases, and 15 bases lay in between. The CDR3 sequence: CSARHGGRGQPQHF. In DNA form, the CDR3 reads TGCAGTGCTAGACACGGGGGGCGGGGGCAGCCCCAGCATTTT.

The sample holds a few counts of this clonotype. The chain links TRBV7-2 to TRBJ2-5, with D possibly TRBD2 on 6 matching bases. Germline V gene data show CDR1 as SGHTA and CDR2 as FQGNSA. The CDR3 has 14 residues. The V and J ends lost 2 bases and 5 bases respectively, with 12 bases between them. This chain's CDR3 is CASSLRSRGETQYF. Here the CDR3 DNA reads TGTGCCAGCAGCTTACGGTCCCGGGGGGAGACCCAGTACTTC.

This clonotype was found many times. CDR3 sequence: CSVELPGSQPQHF. CDR3 nucleotides: TGCAGCGTTGAACTGCCAGGTTCCCAGCCCCAGCATTTT. The V gene is TRBV29-1, the J gene TRBJ1-5, with D unresolved. The CDR3 has 13 residues. The V gene's germline CDR1 is SQVTM and CDR2 ANQGSEA. Trimming removed 2 bases at V and 7 bases at J, with 12 bases between.

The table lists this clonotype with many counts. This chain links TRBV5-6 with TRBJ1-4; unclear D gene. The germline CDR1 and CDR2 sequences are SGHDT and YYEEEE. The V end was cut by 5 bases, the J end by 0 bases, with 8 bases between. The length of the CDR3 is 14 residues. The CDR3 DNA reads TGTGCCAGCAGTTCTCGTCCAACTAATGAAAAACTGTTTTTT. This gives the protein CASSSRPTNEKLFF.

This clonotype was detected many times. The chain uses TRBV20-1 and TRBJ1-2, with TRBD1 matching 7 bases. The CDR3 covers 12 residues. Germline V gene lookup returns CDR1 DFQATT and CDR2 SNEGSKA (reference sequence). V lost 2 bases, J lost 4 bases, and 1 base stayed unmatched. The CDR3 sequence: CSARKGAYGYTF. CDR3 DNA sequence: TGCAGTGCTAGAAAGGGGGCCTATGGCTACACCTTC.